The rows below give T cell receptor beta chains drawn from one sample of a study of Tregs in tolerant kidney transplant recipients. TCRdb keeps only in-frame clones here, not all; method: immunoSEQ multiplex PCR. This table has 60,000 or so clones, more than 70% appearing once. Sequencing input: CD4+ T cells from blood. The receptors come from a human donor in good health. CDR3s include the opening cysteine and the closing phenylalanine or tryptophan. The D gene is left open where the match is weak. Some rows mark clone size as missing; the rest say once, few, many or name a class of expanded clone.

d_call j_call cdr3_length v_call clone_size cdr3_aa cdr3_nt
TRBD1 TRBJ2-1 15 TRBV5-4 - CASSRDRVPYNEQFF TGTGCCAGCAGCCGCGACAGGGTACCCTACAATGAGCAGTTCTTC
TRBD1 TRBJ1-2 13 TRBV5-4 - CASSLADRSGYTF TGTGCCAGCAGCTTGGCGGACAGGTCCGGCTACACCTTC
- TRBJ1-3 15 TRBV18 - CASSPMRSGTHTIYF TGTGCCAGCTCACCTATGCGTAGCGGGACACACACCATATATTTT
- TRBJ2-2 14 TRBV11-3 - CASSPDTHTGELFF TGTGCCAGCAGCCCCGATACGCATACCGGGGAGCTGTTTTTT
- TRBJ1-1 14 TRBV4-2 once CASSLRSGNTEAFF TGTGCCAGCAGCCTGAGGTCGGGGAACACTGAAGCTTTCTTT
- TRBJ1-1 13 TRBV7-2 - CASSLFVTVVAFF TGTGCCAGCAGCTTATTTGTAACCGTGGTGGCTTTCTTT
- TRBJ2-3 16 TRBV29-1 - CSVRANKRGGGDTQYF TGCAGCGTGCGAGCGAACAAGCGGGGAGGGGGGGATACGCAGTATTTT
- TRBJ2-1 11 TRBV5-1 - CASGRVNEQFF TGCGCCAGCGGCAGGGTTAATGAGCAGTTCTTC
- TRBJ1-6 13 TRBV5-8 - CASSRGWSSPLHF TGTGCCAGCAGCAGGGGATGGTCTTCACCCCTCCACTTT
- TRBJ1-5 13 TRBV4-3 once CASSQGRGQPQHF TGCGCCAGCAGCCAAGGGAGGGGTCAGCCCCAACATTTT
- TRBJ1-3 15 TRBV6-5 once CASSYSARGGNTIYF TGTGCCAGCAGTTACTCGGCCCGAGGTGGAAACACCATATATTTT
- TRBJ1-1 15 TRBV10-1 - CASSALRGWFTEAFF TGCGCCAGCAGTGCTCTCAGGGGCTGGTTCACTGAAGCTTTCTTT
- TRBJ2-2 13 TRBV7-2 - CASSPPRPGELFF TGTGCCAGCAGCCCCCCCCGGCCCGGGGAGCTGTTTTTT
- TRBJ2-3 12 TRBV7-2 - CASSLTRDTQYF TGTGCCAGCAGCTTGACGAGAGATACGCAGTATTTT
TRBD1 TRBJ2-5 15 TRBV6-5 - CASGRSSGGQGTQYF TGTGCCAGCGGGCGCTCTTCAGGGGGCCAAGGGACCCAGTACTTC
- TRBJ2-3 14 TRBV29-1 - CSVSPTGSTDTQYF TGCAGCGTTTCCCCCACAGGAAGCACAGATACGCAGTATTTT
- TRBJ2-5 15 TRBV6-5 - CASRSPSKYQETQYF TGTGCCAGCAGGAGTCCTTCTAAGTACCAAGAGACCCAGTACTTC
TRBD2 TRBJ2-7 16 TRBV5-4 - CASSLGTSGGIYEQYF TGTGCCAGCAGCTTGGGAACTAGCGGGGGGATCTACGAGCAGTACTTC
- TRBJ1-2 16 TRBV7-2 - CASSPKPPSTNYGYTF TGTGCCAGCAGCCCCAAACCCCCCAGTACTAACTATGGCTACACCTTC
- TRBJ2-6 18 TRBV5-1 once CASSLFTGRVTGANVLTF TGCGCCAGCAGCCTCTTCACCGGTCGAGTAACTGGGGCCAACGTCCTGACTTTC
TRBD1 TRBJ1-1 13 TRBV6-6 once CASRAGTVGKAFF TGTGCCAGCAGGGCCGGGACAGTGGGCAAAGCTTTCTTT
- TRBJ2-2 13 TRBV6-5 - CATCPRDTGELFF TGTGCCACCTGCCCCCGGGACACCGGGGAGCTGTTTTTT
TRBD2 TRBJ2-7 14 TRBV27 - CASNSLAGPLEQYF TGTGCCAGCAATTCCCTAGCGGGCCCCCTGGAGCAGTACTTC
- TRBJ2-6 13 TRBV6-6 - CASSLAGANVLTF TGTGCCAGCAGTTTAGCTGGGGCCAACGTCCTGACTTTC
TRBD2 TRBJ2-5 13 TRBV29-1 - CSVEGTSKETQYF TGCAGCGTTGAAGGGACTAGCAAAGAGACCCAGTACTTC
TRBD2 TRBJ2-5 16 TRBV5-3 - CARSLRRTSVQETQYF TGTGCCAGAAGCCTACGGAGGACTAGCGTCCAAGAGACCCAGTACTTC
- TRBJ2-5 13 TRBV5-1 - CASSTAGPETQYF TGCGCCAGCAGCACCGCGGGTCCGGAGACCCAGTACTTC
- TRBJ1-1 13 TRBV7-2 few CASSLGLNSEAFF TGTGCCAGCAGCTTAGGGCTAAACTCGGAAGCTTTCTTT
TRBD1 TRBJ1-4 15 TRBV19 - CASSTSGQGVEKLFF TGTGCCAGTAGTACCTCGGGACAGGGGGTTGAAAAACTGTTTTTT
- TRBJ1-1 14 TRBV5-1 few CASSLVAYRAEAFF TGCGCCAGCAGCTTGGTCGCGTATCGCGCTGAAGCTTTCTTT
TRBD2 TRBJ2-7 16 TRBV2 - CASSYIAGESSYEQYF TGTGCCAGCAGTTATATAGCGGGAGAGAGCTCCTACGAGCAGTACTTC
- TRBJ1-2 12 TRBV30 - CAWSVGLDGYTF TGTGCCTGGAGTGTAGGCTTGGATGGCTACACCTTC
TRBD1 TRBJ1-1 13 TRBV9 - CASSVESRGQAFF TGTGCCAGCAGCGTAGAGAGCAGGGGGCAAGCTTTCTTT